This paragraph reports one T cell receptor (beta chain). Its antigen is unidentified. This record belongs to a study of a mutant IDH1 vaccine in newly diagnosed glioma. Study context: Beginning 4-6 weeks after radiotherapy alone, or with temozolomide cycles, vaccination took place. The therapy given earlier, which was standard therapy, consisted of radiotherapy, temozolomide, or both, and most of the patients received both.

Germline V gene lookup returns CDR1 SGHRS and CDR2 YFSETQ. The junction had 6 bases not matched to a gene; V was cut back by 4 bases and J by 2 bases. This CDR3 has 16 amino acids. Overall study results and limits: Of the patients, around 93% had vaccine-induced immune responses.

The table came from immunoSEQ multiplex PCR; TCRdb's copy has only in-frame clones and leaves some out. The table lists about 32,000 clones, 81% of them singletons. Sample time point: week 35, safety follow-up. Every vaccine dose comprised 300 ug of mutant IDH1 20-mer peptide plus topical imiquimod. Patients came in for eight vaccinations, in weeks 1, 3, 5, 7, 11, 15, 19 and 23. Sequenced material: PBMCs, taken from a glioma patient whose treatment included an IDH1 peptide vaccine. The TCR was taken from a man aged 25 to 40 with glioma. J is TRBJ2-7 and V is TRBV5-1, with 13 positions matching TRBD2. Written as DNA, the CDR3 is TGCGCCAGCAGCACCGGGACTAGCGGGGCTACCTACGAGCAGTACTTC. This encodes CASSTGTSGATYEQYF.